Sequencing of this T cell receptor (beta chain) was carried out in a study of blood T cell repertoires in COVID-19. Turning to the study itself: Sites across the United States, Italy and Spain contributed samples from acute and convalescent COVID-19.

The V gene's germline CDR1 is SGHRS and CDR2 YFSETQ. This CDR3 contains 17 residues. V dropped 4 bases and J dropped 5; count of bases not matched to a gene: 11. Original analysis: Reference gene primers were amplified, and this amplification served to estimate nucleated cell counts. Sequencing used immunoSEQ multiplex PCR; TCRdb keeps in-frame clones, though not all of them. D and trimming were read from the DNA, whereas the V and J calls and clone size are those reported in that table. The sample includes 80,000 to 100,000 clones, roughly 80% of them seen just once. The receptor comes from a man between 65 and 80 years old with active or convalescent COVID-19. Sequenced sample: peripheral blood. This chain joins TRBV5-1 and TRBJ2-2; 10 bases match TRBD1. The CDR3 loop reads CASSPRAGQGRTGELFF. The DNA of the CDR3 is TGCGCCAGCAGCCCCCGAGCGGGACAGGGGAGGACCGGGGAGCTGTTTTTT. The entire variable domain, with the rest obtained from reference TRBV5-1 and TRBJ2-2, is as follows: KAGVTQTPRYLIKTRGQQVTLSCSPISGHRSVSWYQQTPGQGLQFLFEYFSETQRNKGNFPGRFSGRQFSNSRSEMNVSTLELGDSALYLCASSPRAGQGRTGELFFGEGSRLTVL.